This TCR beta chain comes out of a study of glioma-infiltrating T cells after dendritic cell vaccination. Germline V CDR1 and CDR2: MDHEN, SYDVKM. V dropped 6 bases and J dropped 4 bases, with 18 bases sitting between them. This CDR3 is built from 15 residues. Time point meaning: after dendritic cell vaccination, including at tumor progression/relapse. PBMC sampling occurred before vaccination, two weeks after the third dose, and at progression. Clones were read by immunoSEQ multiplex PCR, and TCRdb kept only the in-frame ones, dropping some. The sample comprises tens of thousands of clones, 89% of which are singletons, and around 5% rests with the top ten.

The chain couples TRBV28 to TRBJ1-2, with D possibly TRBD1 on 5 matching bases. The origin of this receptor is a human donor with glioblastoma. The sample in question was blood, obtained after dendritic cell vaccination. CDR3 sequence reads: CASSSGQTGLYGYTF. The CDR3 nucleotides are TGTGCCAGCAGCTCGGGCCAAACGGGACTCTATGGCTACACCTTC.